What follows are 30 T cell receptor beta chains derived from one specimen sequenced in a study of T cell clonality in common variable immunodeficiency. Libraries were prepared by immunoSEQ multiplex PCR; TCRdb keeps only in-frame clonotypes and omits some of them. Singletons are absent from the sample, which has around 52,000 clones. The sample comprised peripheral blood mononuclear cells. These receptors originate from a person aged 18 to 75 in good health.

This clone has ten or more counts. The read falls 3 residues short of the CDR3 end, and the missing part is taken from the germline J gene. The chain links TRBV5-6 to TRBJ2-2; D is possibly TRBD2 (5 bases). Germline CDR1 is SGHDT and CDR2 is YYEEEE. The CDR3 is made up of 15 amino acids. The germline V and J ends were trimmed by 2 bases and 1 base, with 9 bases remaining between them. CDR3 loop: CASSFSSRNTGELFF. Partial CDR3 DNA: TGTGCCAGCAGCTTCTCTAGCAGGAACACCGGGGAG. Based on the CDR3 plus reference TRBV5-6 and TRBJ2-2, the full variable domain is DAGVTQSPTHLIKTRGQQVTLRCSPKSGHDTVSWYQQALGQGPQFIFQYYEEEERQRGNFPDRFSGHQFPNYSSELNVNALLLGDSALYLCASSFSSRNTGELFFGEGSRLTVL.

In this sample, this clone turned up many times. One end of the junction does not line up with germline, which may come from a read error. Read coverage stops 3 residues before the CDR3 terminus; the germline J gene supplies the remainder. The chain combines TRBV10-3 with TRBJ2-3; D is possibly TRBD2 (5 bases). The length of the CDR3 is 15 residues. The germline V gene has CDR1 ENHRY and CDR2 SYGVKD. The CDR3 DNA, read in part, is TGTGCCATCAGTAAGTCACTAGAATCTACAGATACG. Encoded protein: CAISKSLESTDT. The entire CDR3 protein is CAISKSLESTDTQYF.

This clone was counted many times. Read coverage stops 3 residues before the CDR3 terminus; the germline J gene supplies the remainder. This chain joins TRBV7-9 and TRBJ2-7; D is tentatively TRBD1 or TRBD2 (6 bases each). In germline, CDR1 is SEHNR, CDR2 FQNEAQ (reference sequence). Trimming shortened V by 5 bases and J by 6 bases, and 14 bases separated the two germline ends. The CDR3 extends over 13 amino acids. CDR3 region: CASSAIQGGEQYF. CDR3 DNA (partial): TGTGCCAGCAGCGCCATACAGGGAGGCGAG.

The table lists this clone with many counts. Sequencing ends 3 residues short of the CDR3 end; the germline J gene provides the rest. The J gene is TRBJ2-1, the V gene TRBV18; 7 bases match TRBD1. V was clipped by 2 bases and J by 2 bases; unmatched bases: 9. Germline CDR1 KGHSH, CDR2 LQKENI. The CDR3 runs to 17 residues. CDR3 residues: CASSPVTGATTYNEQFF. CDR3 DNA, as far as it was read: TGTGCCAGCTCACCAGTAACAGGGGCTACCACCTACAATGAG.

This clone has at least ten counts. The CDR3 end falls 3 residues outside the read, so it is completed with the germline J gene. The chain has TRBV10-1 and TRBJ2-7, with D maybe TRBD1 (6 bases). Germline loops: CDR1 WNHNN, CDR2 SYGVQD (reference sequence). The CDR3 has 13 residues. Trimming took off 6 bases at V and 1 base at J, with 10 bases between the two ends. The covered CDR3 bases are TGCGCCAGCAGCCTGACAGGTTCCTACGAG. Encoded protein: CASSLTGSYE. In full, the CDR3 is CASSLTGSYEQYF.

This clone appeared many times. The CDR3 is cut off 3 residues early in the read; its end comes from the germline J gene. The chain recombines TRBV20-1 with TRBJ1-3, with 9 bases matching TRBD1. The CDR3 contains 16 residues. Unmatched junction bases numbered 11, after V lost 0 bases and J lost 8 bases. Germline values: CDR1 DFQATT, CDR2 SNEGSKA (reference sequence). CDR3 sequence reads: CSARDLLTGGAHTIYF. The CDR3 bases that were read are TGCAGTGCTAGAGATCTTTTAACAGGGGGCGCCCACACC.

CDR3 in amino acids: CASSQTTGTALQNEQFF. The part of the CDR3 DNA that was read is TGTGCCAGCAGCCAAACGACCGGGACTGCCTTACAGAATGAG. This chain joins TRBV16 and TRBJ2-1; D possibly corresponds to TRBD2 (6 bases). The read halts 3 residues ahead of the CDR3 end, with the missing end drawn from the germline J gene. Per germline, CDR1 KGHSY and CDR2 FQNENV. V shed 2 bases and J shed 7 bases, with 21 bases lying between them. This CDR3 is built from 17 residues.

This clone was detected many times. The CDR3 sequence: CASSDRAKANYGYTF. The sequenced CDR3 bases are TGTGCCAGCAGCGACAGGGCCAAAGCTAACTATGGC. J is TRBJ1-2 and V is TRBV28; TRBD1 matches at 7 bases. The CDR3 end falls 3 residues outside the read, so it is completed with the germline J gene. CDR3 length: 15 residues. V dropped 6 bases and J dropped 0; count of bases not matched to a gene: 7. Germline loops: CDR1 MDHEN, CDR2 SYDVKM.

This clone was seen many times. The sequenced fragment ends 3 residues before the CDR3 boundary, so the rest is inferred from the germline J gene. The gene calls are TRBV2 and TRBJ2-1, with 7 bases fitting TRBD1. Losses at the gene ends were 6 bases for V and 5 bases for J; bases not matched to a gene: 7. The V gene's germline CDR1 is SNHLY and CDR2 FYNNEI. The CDR3 runs 14 residues. The CDR3 bases that were read are TGTGCCAGCAGGCAGGGGGTCTGGGACAATGAG. The encoded protein is CASRQGVWDNE. The full CDR3 reads CASRQGVWDNEQFF. The full variable domain, its missing parts supplied by reference TRBV2 and TRBJ2-1, is EPEVTQTPSHQVTQMGQEVILRCVPISNHLYFYWYRQILGQKVEFLVSFYNNEISEKSEIFDDQFSVERPDGSNFTLKIRSTKLEDSAMYFCASRQGVWDNEQFFGPGTRLTVL.

This clone occurred many times. The read halts 3 residues ahead of the CDR3 end, with the missing end drawn from the germline J gene. The V and J genes are TRBV28 and TRBJ2-1; 10 nucleotides align to TRBD2. This CDR3 has 18 amino acids. From germline, CDR1 is MDHEN and CDR2 SYDVKM. V dropped 4 bases and J dropped 0; count of bases not matched to a gene: 9. The part of the CDR3 DNA that was read is TGTGCCAGCAGTTACCCGGGACTAGCGACGAGCTCCTACAATGAG. This sequence encodes CASSYPGLATSSYNE. From start to end, the CDR3 is CASSYPGLATSSYNEQFF.

This clone has at least ten counts. The CDR3 is CASSLAKNSYNEQFF. The DNA read from the CDR3 is TGCGCCAGCAGCTTGGCTAAAAACTCCTACAATGAG. The chain is built from TRBV5-1 and TRBJ2-1, with D uncertain. The CDR3 goes on 3 residues after the read ends, and that part is filled in from the germline J gene. Germline-derived CDR1 and CDR2 are SGHRS and YFSETQ. V dropped 0 bases and J dropped 0 bases, with 7 bases sitting between them. CDR3 length equals 15 residues.

There are many counts of this clone. From the germline J gene comes the end of the CDR3, since the read stops 3 residues before it. This sequence joins TRBV19 and TRBJ2-3, with 10 bases fitting TRBD1. CDR1 and CDR2 (germline): LNHDA, SQIVND (reference sequence). J was trimmed by 2 bases and V by 3 bases; bases with no gene match: 5. The length of the CDR3 is 16 residues. This CDR3 reads CASSMGTGVNTDTQYF. The sequenced part of the CDR3 DNA is TGTGCCAGTAGTATGGGGACAGGGGTTAACACAGATACG. The variable domain in full, with the rest retrieved from reference TRBV19 and TRBJ2-3, is DGGITQSPKYLFRKEGQNVTLSCEQNLNHDAMYWYRQDPGQGLRLIYYSQIVNDFQKGDIAEGYSVSREKKESFPLTVTSAQKNPTAFYLCASSMGTGVNTDTQYFGPGTRLTVL.

This clone was seen at least ten times. Coverage ceases 3 residues before the CDR3 finishes, and the germline J gene fills in the end. The chain couples TRBV19 to TRBJ2-7; 7 nucleotides agree with TRBD2. Per germline, CDR1 LNHDA and CDR2 SQIVND (reference sequence). The length of the CDR3 is 13 residues. Trimming took 5 bases from V and 4 from J; bases not matched to a gene: 5. The DNA read from the CDR3 is TGTGCCAGTAGTCCCGAGCGGGGATACGAG. Encoded protein: CASSPERGYE. The CDR3 as a whole reads CASSPERGYEQYF.

On this clone itself: Sequence at one end of the junction differs from germline and may be a read error. Read data end 3 residues before the CDR3 end; the end is taken from the germline J gene. The chain has TRBV20-1 and TRBJ2-1; D is perhaps TRBD2 (6 bases). The CDR3 spans 14 residues. Per germline, CDR1 DFQATT and CDR2 SNEGSKA (reference sequence). The CDR3 sequence is CSARDLLARDEQFF. Partial CDR3 DNA: TGCAGTGCTCGAGACCTACTAGCTAGGGATGAG.

This clone appeared many times. Read data end 3 residues before the CDR3 end; the end is taken from the germline J gene. The chain is built from TRBV12-3 or TRBV12-4 and TRBJ2-7; weak D call: TRBD1 (6 bases). The CDR3 length is 13 residues. Trimming shortened V by 8 bases and J by 2 bases, and 13 bases separated the two germline ends. The DNA read from the CDR3 is TGTGCCAGCCGGACAGACCCGACCTACGAG. Translated, it gives CASRTDPTYE. The CDR3 as a whole reads CASRTDPTYEQYF.

This clone was detected ten times or more. Read sequence stops 3 residues before the CDR3 end, and the germline J gene provides the missing end. The rearrangement links TRBV5-1 to TRBJ2-3; TRBD1 might be the D (5 bases). This CDR3 comprises 14 residues. With 0 bases removed from V and 4 bases from J, the gap between germline ends came to 9 bases. Germline loops: CDR1 SGHRS, CDR2 YFSETQ. The CDR3 DNA, read in part, is TGCGCCAGCAGCTTGGGCAGGGCATCAGATACG. Translation: CASSLGRASDT. The whole CDR3 protein reads CASSLGRASDTQYF. Looking up the rest from reference TRBV5-1 and TRBJ2-3 gives the full variable domain: KAGVTQTPRYLIKTRGQQVTLSCSPISGHRSVSWYQQTPGQGLQFLFEYFSETQRNKGNFPGRFSGRQFSNSRSEMNVSTLELGDSALYLCASSLGRASDTQYFGPGTRLTVL.

In its sample, this clone was seen many times. The DNA ends 3 residues before the CDR3 does, and the rest of the CDR3 is filled in from the germline J gene. The genes are TRBV20-1 and TRBJ1-1, with D possibly TRBD1 on 6 matching bases. Trimming took off 4 bases at V and 7 bases at J, with 13 bases between the two ends. This CDR3 is built from 12 residues. Per the germline V gene, CDR1 is DFQATT and CDR2 is SNEGSKA (reference sequence). The CDR3 bases that were read are TGCAGTGCTACGAGACAGGCGCATGAA. Translating it yields CSATRQAHE. The CDR3 as a whole reads CSATRQAHEAFF.

This clone was counted at least ten times. The sequenced fragment ends 3 residues before the CDR3 boundary, so the rest is inferred from the germline J gene. The rearrangement joins TRBV5-4 to TRBJ2-1, with 9 bases identical to TRBD2. V lost 2 bases and J lost 6; bases outside the gene matches: 6. This CDR3 has 15 residues. Germline loops: CDR1 SGHNT, CDR2 YYREEE (reference sequence). Here the CDR3 reads CASSLSSGNFNEQFF. CDR3 DNA (partial): TGTGCCAGCAGCTTATCTAGCGGGAATTTCAATGAG.

This clone was picked up many times. The read comes to an end 3 residues before the CDR3 does, leaving the germline J gene to fill in the end. This rearrangement joins TRBV20-1 to TRBJ2-3; D ambiguous. Trimming removed 8 bases from V and 3 bases from J, with 18 bases in between. The length of the CDR3 is 14 residues. Germline CDR1 reads DFQATT; CDR2 reads SNEGSKA (reference sequence). The sequenced CDR3 bases are TGCAGTACCCGAGGCCACCGATCGACAGATACG. It yields the protein CSTRGHRSTDT. The entire CDR3 protein reads CSTRGHRSTDTQYF.

This clone was found many times. The read halts 3 residues ahead of the CDR3 end, with the missing end drawn from the germline J gene. This chain joins TRBV2 and TRBJ2-3, with D possibly TRBD2 on 6 matching bases. V was trimmed by 3 bases and J by 1 base, leaving 20 bases between them. The CDR3 runs 18 residues. Germline assignment: CDR1 SNHLY and CDR2 FYNNEI. The CDR3 region is CASSDDVVGGTRTDTQYF. The CDR3 DNA, read in part, is TGTGCCAGCAGTGATGACGTAGTTGGCGGGACTCGCACAGATACG.

Many counts were recorded for this clone. The CDR3 end lies 3 residues beyond the end of the read and is filled in from the germline J gene. The J gene is TRBJ1-3, the V gene TRBV7-9; D is ambiguous. V was shortened by 7 bases and J by 0 bases, with 13 bases between the two germline ends. In germline, CDR1 is SEHNR, CDR2 FQNEAQ (reference sequence). CDR3 size: 15 residues. This chain's CDR3 is CASIFPGLSGNTIYF. CDR3 DNA (partial): TGTGCCAGCATCTTTCCGGGTCTCTCTGGAAACACC.

This clone was detected ten times or more. The DNA ends 3 residues before the CDR3 does, and the rest of the CDR3 is filled in from the germline J gene. The genes are TRBV20-1 and TRBJ1-6; a weak D match, TRBD1 (5 bases). Trimming took off 6 bases at V and 2 bases at J, with 14 bases between the two ends. Germline CDR1 DFQATT, CDR2 SNEGSKA (reference sequence). The CDR3 contains 15 residues. The CDR3 reads CSASAGVTYNSPLHF. The CDR3 DNA, read in part, is TGCAGTGCCAGTGCGGGGGTTACCTATAATTCACCC.

With regard to this clone: The read gets to within 3 residues of the CDR3 end, and the germline J gene fills in the rest. This chain uses TRBV11-2 with TRBJ1-2; D is unresolved. V lost 4 bases and J lost 4, with 10 bases in between. The length of the CDR3 is 13 residues. In germline, CDR1 is SGHAT, CDR2 FQNNGV. CDR3 amino acids: CASSSGPVYGYTF. The part of the CDR3 DNA that was read is TGTGCCAGCAGCTCTGGTCCAGTCTATGGC. Full variable domain (outside the CDR3, taken from reference TRBV11-2 and TRBJ1-2): EAGVAQSPRYKIIEKRQSVAFWCNPISGHATLYWYQQILGQGPKLLIQFQNNGVVDDSQLPKDRFSAERLKGVDSTLKIQPAKLEDSAVYLCASSSGPVYGYTFGSGTRLTVV.

This clone occurred many times. The sequence runs out 3 residues before the end of the CDR3; the remainder is reconstructed from the germline J gene. J is TRBJ1-6 and V is TRBV5-1, with D perhaps TRBD1 (5 bases). Per the germline V gene, CDR1 is SGHRS and CDR2 is YFSETQ. This CDR3 has 16 amino acids. The V end was cut by 5 bases, the J end by 5 bases, with 17 bases between. The sequenced part of the CDR3 DNA is TGCGCCAGCAGACCGGGACCGGGGGGGAATAATTCACCC. Translated, it gives CASRPGPGGNNSP. The whole CDR3 region reads CASRPGPGGNNSPLHF.

This clone was detected ten times or more. The read is 3 residues too short to cover the CDR3 end, so that end is filled in from the germline J gene. The V and J genes are TRBV19 and TRBJ2-5; TRBD1 matches 7 bases. The V gene end was trimmed by 3 bases and the J gene end by 0 bases; junction bases not matched to a gene: 7. Germline V CDR1 and CDR2: LNHDA, SQIVND (reference sequence). This CDR3 has 16 amino acids. The part of the CDR3 DNA that was read is TGTGCCAGTAGTATTCCGGGACAGAGGTACCAAGAGACC. Protein product: CASSIPGQRYQET. In full, the CDR3 is CASSIPGQRYQETQYF.

This clone was seen ten or more times. The DNA ends 3 residues before the CDR3 does, and the rest of the CDR3 is filled in from the germline J gene. The chain employs TRBV9 and TRBJ2-1, with D possibly matching TRBD2 (5 bases). CDR3 size: 18 residues. V lost 0 bases, J lost 4 bases, and 20 bases lay in between. CDR1 and CDR2 from the germline V gene are SGDLS and YYNGEE. CDR3 sequence: CASSVAALTSGPYNEQFF. The covered CDR3 bases are TGTGCCAGCAGCGTAGCGGCCCTCACGAGCGGACCTTACAATGAG.

This clone has at least ten counts. The CDR3 is cut off 3 residues early in the read; its end comes from the germline J gene. This chain uses TRBV5-6 with TRBJ2-7; 7 nucleotides align to TRBD1. The CDR3 loop spans 14 amino acids. Trimming took 3 bases from V and 4 from J; bases not matched to a gene: 7. Germline V gene data show CDR1 as SGHDT and CDR2 as YYEEEE. The CDR3 sequence is CASSWSGTAYEQYF. The CDR3 bases that were read are TGTGCCAGCAGCTGGTCCGGGACAGCATACGAG.

This clone was seen at least ten times. The sequenced fragment ends 3 residues before the CDR3 boundary, so the rest is inferred from the germline J gene. This chain links TRBV10-3 with TRBJ1-2; D gene unclear. V was shortened by 3 bases and J by 5 bases, with 10 bases between the two germline ends. The CDR3 is 13 residues long. Germline CDR1 and CDR2: ENHRY and SYGVKD. The CDR3 protein is CAISDNRDYGYTF. CDR3 DNA, as far as it was read: TGTGCCATCAGTGACAACAGAGATTATGGC.

This clone occurred a few times. The read ends 3 residues shy of where the CDR3 ends; the end is completed using the germline J gene. The genes are TRBV5-1 and TRBJ2-3; TRBD2 aligns across 7 bases. This CDR3 is 14 amino acids long. Germline-derived CDR1 and CDR2 are SGHRS and YFSETQ. CDR3 bases read: TGCGCCAGCAGCCGGGGTGCGGGAGAAGAGACG. Translation gives CASSRGAGEET. The whole CDR3 protein reads CASSRGAGEETQYF.

This clone was detected ten times or more. The read falls 3 residues short of the CDR3 end, and the missing part is taken from the germline J gene. This chain uses TRBV5-1 with TRBJ1-2; D remains ambiguous. Germline V gene lookup returns CDR1 SGHRS and CDR2 YFSETQ. CDR3 length: 14 residues. CDR3: CASSFGGQPSGYTF. The sequenced part of the CDR3 DNA is TGCGCCAGCAGCTTTGGCGGGCAGCCCTCCGGC.